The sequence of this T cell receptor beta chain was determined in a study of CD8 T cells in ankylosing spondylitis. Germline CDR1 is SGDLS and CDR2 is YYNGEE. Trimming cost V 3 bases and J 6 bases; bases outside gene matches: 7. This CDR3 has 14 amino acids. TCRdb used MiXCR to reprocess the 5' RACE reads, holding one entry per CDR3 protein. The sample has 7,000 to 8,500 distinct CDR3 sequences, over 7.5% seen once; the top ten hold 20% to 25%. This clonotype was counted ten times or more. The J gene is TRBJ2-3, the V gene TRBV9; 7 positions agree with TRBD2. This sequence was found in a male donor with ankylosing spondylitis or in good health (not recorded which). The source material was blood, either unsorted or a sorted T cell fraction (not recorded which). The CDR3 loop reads CASSEGGTDDTQYF. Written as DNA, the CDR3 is TGTGCCAGCAGCGAGGGAGGGACCGATGATACGCAGTATTTT.